The 25 T cell receptor beta chains presented below share a single source sample, sequenced in a study of sequential checkpoint blockade in melanoma. Treatment noted: randomized to nivolumab then ipilimumab (arm A) or the reverse (arm B). TCRdb's copy holds only in-frame clones and misses some; the assay was immunoSEQ multiplex PCR. This sample has about 4,400 clones, with roughly 21% found just once. Source: tumor tissue (inferred from file names), taken from a patient given nivolumab and ipilimumab in sequence. All receptors come from a human donor with melanoma.

The gene calls are TRBV9 and TRBJ1-4; 8 bases match TRBD1. The J segment lost 2 bases and the V segment lost 3 bases, leaving 12 bases of the junction unmatched. The CDR3 loop spans 18 amino acids. Germline V gives CDR1 SGDLS, CDR2 YYNGEE. The CDR3 protein is CASSEKSGTGGTNEKLFF. CDR3 nucleotides: TGTGCCAGCAGCGAAAAGTCCGGGACAGGAGGCACTAATGAAAAACTGTTTTTT.

This clone has only a few counts. V gene TRBV6-8 combines with J gene TRBJ1-1; D is perhaps TRBD1 (6 bases). The germline V gene has CDR1 MNHGY and CDR2 SAAAGT. Trimming took 2 bases from V and 8 from J, leaving 12 bases between them. This CDR3 has 13 amino acids. The CDR3 protein is CASSYVWGAEAFF. The CDR3 nucleotides are TGTGCCAGCAGTTACGTTTGGGGGGCAGAAGCTTTCTTT.

The CDR3 is CASSIAPSYEQYF. In nucleotides, the CDR3 is TGTGCCAGTAGTATAGCCCCCTCCTACGAGCAGTACTTC. The chain joins TRBV19 to TRBJ2-7; D call uncertain. From germline, CDR1 is LNHDA and CDR2 SQIVND (reference sequence). Between the trimmed V and J ends, which lost 1 base and 0 bases, there was a span of 4 bases. The CDR3 has 13 amino acids.

This clone was seen a few times. The rearrangement links TRBV6-8 to TRBJ1-2, with TRBD1 matching over 8 bases. From germline, CDR1 is MNHGY and CDR2 SAAAGT. This CDR3 contains 13 residues. Trimming cost V 4 bases and J 7 bases; bases outside gene matches: 5. The DNA for the CDR3 is TGTGCCAGCAGTTTCGGACAGGGTTCTGGCTACACCTTC. Protein: CASSFGQGSGYTF.

This clone has just one count. The J gene is TRBJ2-7, the V gene TRBV19, with TRBD1 matching over 9 bases. V shed 6 bases, J shed 5 bases, and the junction held 11 bases outside the gene matches. Germline assignment: CDR1 LNHDA and CDR2 SQIVND (reference sequence). The CDR3 is 15 residues long. This CDR3 reads CASRNGGDRDHEQYF. The CDR3 coding sequence is TGTGCCAGTAGAAATGGGGGGGACAGGGACCACGAGCAGTACTTC.

This CDR3 reads CASSQPGTGEMSPLHF. CDR3 nucleotides: TGCGCCAGCAGCCAACCCGGGACAGGGGAAATGTCACCCCTCCACTTT. The chain links TRBV1 to TRBJ1-6; the listed D gene, TRBD1, was not tested against the DNA. TRBV1 is termed a pseudogene. The CDR3 spans 16 residues.

This clone came up a few times. The rearrangement uses TRBV6-8 and TRBJ2-3, with a weak D call TRBD1 (6 bases). Germline CDR1 MNHGY, CDR2 SAAAGT. The length of the CDR3 is 17 residues. V was clipped by 4 bases and J by 3 bases, with 20 bases between them. CDR3: CASSSLGRGTRTDTQYF. CDR3 coding DNA: TGTGCCAGCAGTTCCCTAGGCAGGGGCACAAGAACAGATACGCAGTATTTT.

This clone was detected a few times. The V call is TRBV6-8, the J call TRBJ2-7; the match to TRBD2 covers 9 bases. With 5 bases clipped from V and 0 bases from J, the junction kept 5 bases outside the gene matches. This CDR3 has 15 residues. Per the germline V gene, CDR1 is MNHGY and CDR2 is SAAAGT. The CDR3 DNA is TGTGCCAGCAGTGCTGTAGCGGGGGACTCCTACGAGCAGTACTTC. Its protein is CASSAVAGDSYEQYF.

This clone was found a few times. For the CDR3, the DNA is TGTGCCAGCAGCAGGAGACGGACAGGGGCGTCTTTTGTAGACGAGCAGTACTTC. This gives the protein CASSRRRTGASFVDEQYF. This chain links TRBV6-8 with TRBJ2-7; the match to TRBD1 covers 9 bases. Trimming took 6 bases from V and 5 from J; bases not matched to a gene: 20. The CDR3 contains 18 residues. CDR1 and CDR2 (germline): MNHGY, SAAAGT.

The chain carries TRBV9 and TRBJ1-3; a possible D gene is TRBD1 (6 bases). Germline values: CDR1 SGDLS, CDR2 YYNGEE. V was cut by 0 bases and J by 4 bases, with 11 bases left in between. The CDR3 extends over 15 amino acids. DNA of the CDR3: TGTGCCAGCAGCGTAGCTGGGGGCGGAGGAAACACCATATATTTT. Translating it yields CASSVAGGGGNTIYF. Using reference TRBV9 and TRBJ1-3 for the parts outside the CDR3, the full variable domain is DSGVTQTPKHLITATGQRVTLRCSPRSGDLSVYWYQQSLDQGLQFLIQYYNGEERAKGNILERFSAQQFPDLHSELNLSSLELGDSALYFCASSVAGGGGNTIYFGEGSWLTVV.

Ten or more counts support this clone. The rearrangement links TRBV11-3 to TRBJ2-6; 9 nucleotides agree with TRBD1. The CDR3 spans 20 residues. With V trimmed by 5 bases and J by 6 bases, 20 bases remained unmatched. In germline, CDR1 is SGHNT, CDR2 YENEEA. CDR3 residues: CASSPWVGTGPQVEANVLTF. Here the CDR3 DNA reads TGTGCCAGCAGCCCGTGGGTCGGGACAGGGCCGCAAGTCGAGGCCAACGTCCTGACTTTC.

The gene calls are TRBV19 and TRBJ1-4, with 7 positions matching TRBD1. The CDR3 length is 17 residues. V lost 1 base, J lost 12 bases, and 17 bases stayed unmatched. Germline V gene sequence: CDR1 LNHDA, CDR2 SQIVND (reference sequence). CDR3 coding DNA: TGTGCCAGTAGTATAGGCGCTACCGGGATACAGGGGAGGCAACTGTTTTTT. This translates into CASSIGATGIQGRQLFF. Filled out from reference TRBV19 and TRBJ1-4, the complete variable domain reads DGGITQSPKYLFRKEGQNVTLSCEQNLNHDAMYWYRQDPGQGLRLIYYSQIVNDFQKGDIAEGYSVSREKKESFPLTVTSAQKNPTAFYLCASSIGATGIQGRQLFFGSGTQLSVL.

This clone is labeled as medium-sized. The CDR3 sequence is CASSLEVGNHNEQFF. CDR3 nucleotide sequence: TGTGCCAGCAGCTTGGAGGTGGGCAACCACAATGAGCAGTTCTTC. This chain links TRBV11-3 with TRBJ2-1; possibly TRBD2 for D (5 bases). Germline CDR1 and CDR2: SGHNT and YENEEA. V shed 3 bases and J shed 5 bases, with 14 bases lying between them. This CDR3 is 15 amino acids long.

This clone was seen a handful of times. V usage is TRBV11-3 and J usage is TRBJ1-6; 9 nucleotides align to TRBD1. After removal of 4 bases from V and 7 bases from J, the junction contained 5 bases not matched to a gene. Germline assignment: CDR1 SGHNT and CDR2 YENEEA. This CDR3 is built from 15 residues. The chain's CDR3 is CASSSGQGRNSPLHF. DNA of the CDR3: TGTGCCAGCAGCTCCGGACAGGGGAGAAATTCACCCCTCCACTTT.

This clone has ten or more counts. This chain connects TRBV11-3 to TRBJ1-1; maybe TRBD1 (6 bases). CDR3 size: 16 residues. V lost 5 bases and J 4 bases, leaving 20 bases between the germline ends. Germline loops: CDR1 SGHNT, CDR2 YENEEA. DNA of the CDR3: TGTGCCAGCAGCGACCCGGGGGGGGCTCGGGGCACTGAAGCTTTCTTT. Its protein is CASSDPGGARGTEAFF.

The chain joins TRBV5-1 to TRBJ2-1; D is unclear. The CDR3 totals 15 residues. The V end was cut by 4 bases, the J end by 5 bases, with 16 bases between. Germline CDR1 and CDR2: SGHRS and YFSETQ. The CDR3 loop is CASSPQAGMDNEQFF. CDR3 sequence (DNA): TGCGCCAGCAGCCCTCAGGCAGGAATGGACAATGAGCAGTTCTTC.

This rearrangement joins TRBV9 to TRBJ2-2; D might be TRBD2 (6 bases). The V gene's germline CDR1 is SGDLS and CDR2 YYNGEE. The ends were cut back, 0 bases at V and 2 bases at J, with 11 bases in the middle. CDR3 length: 16 residues. The CDR3: CASSVGRVTNTGELFF. In DNA form, the CDR3 reads TGTGCCAGCAGCGTAGGGAGGGTTACCAACACCGGGGAGCTGTTTTTT.

This clone showed up many times. The chain carries TRBV7-6 and TRBJ2-3; perhaps TRBD1 as D (6 bases). The ends were cut back, 3 bases at V and 3 bases at J, with 10 bases in the middle. Germline loops: CDR1 SGHVS, CDR2 FNYEAQ. This CDR3 region has 14 residues. CDR3: CASSLDSPTDTQYF. The CDR3 nucleotides read TGTGCCAGCAGCTTGGACAGTCCAACAGATACGCAGTATTTT.

This clone occurred a few times. One end of the junction fails to match germline, which may point to a read error. This chain links TRBV6-8 with TRBJ1-1; D is ambiguous. CDR1 and CDR2 from the germline V gene are MNHGY and SAAAGT. The CDR3 runs to 14 residues. DNA of the CDR3: TGTGCCATCAGTGCTCTAGGAATGAACACTGAAGCTTTCTTT. Its protein is CAISALGMNTEAFF.

For this clone: At one of its ends the junction is not consistent with the germline gene, which may arise from a read error. The J gene is TRBJ2-1, the V gene TRBV30; 10 bases agree with TRBD2. Germline values: CDR1 GTSNPN, CDR2 SVGIG (reference sequence). This CDR3 has 13 amino acids. The CDR3 nucleotides read TGTGCCTGGAGTCCCAAAGGAGCGGGGGGGGAGCTCTTC. It specifies CAWSPKGAGGELF.

This clone was detected only once. This chain joins TRBV5-1 and TRBJ2-5, with 12 bases matching TRBD2. V trimming: 3 bases; J trimming: 5 bases; junction bases outside the gene matches: 8. The CDR3 spans 16 residues. Germline CDR1 and CDR2: SGHRS and YFSETQ. The CDR3 loop reads CASSSPTSGGSETQYF. The DNA of the CDR3 is TGCGCCAGCAGCTCACCTACTAGCGGGGGGTCGGAGACCCAGTACTTC.

The chain uses TRBV28 and TRBJ1-5, with TRBD1 matching over 9 bases. J lost 7 bases, V lost 3 bases, and 7 bases had no gene match. The CDR3 spans 15 residues. Germline CDR1 MDHEN, CDR2 SYDVKM. The CDR3 sequence is CASSFMGQGLQPQHF. The CDR3 DNA reads TGTGCCAGCAGTTTTATGGGACAGGGTCTCCAGCCCCAGCATTTT.

This clone was observed at least ten times. The chain couples TRBV11-3 to TRBJ2-2; D unresolved. Trimming pared 5 bases from V and 1 base from J, leaving 8 bases between. Germline V gene data show CDR1 as SGHNT and CDR2 as YENEEA. The CDR3 runs 14 residues. This CDR3 reads CASSQGRNTGELFF. The CDR3 bases are TGTGCCAGCAGCCAAGGACGGAACACCGGGGAGCTGTTTTTT.

This clone occurred once. The chain joins TRBV19 to TRBJ1-2; D gene unclear. The germline V and J ends were trimmed by 5 bases and 6 bases, with 13 bases remaining between them. In germline, CDR1 is LNHDA, CDR2 SQIVND (reference sequence). CDR3 length: 13 amino acids. The CDR3 here is CASSGKLEHGYTF. The CDR3 nucleotides read TGTGCCAGTAGTGGGAAACTTGAACATGGCTACACCTTC.

Concerning this clone: The junction departs from germline at one end; a sequencing error may be responsible. The chain uses TRBV6-8 and TRBJ1-2; D gene unclear. Germline CDR1 is MNHGY and CDR2 is SAAAGT. This CDR3 region has 13 residues. The CDR3 is CASSETTNHGYTF. In DNA, the CDR3 is TGTGCCAGCAGCGAAACTACTAACCATGGCTACACCTTC.